The T cell receptor beta chain under discussion was sequenced for a study of T cells after yellow fever vaccination. On this clonotype itself: Antigen specificity is unknown.

Study-wide points: Few clonotypes appeared in both CD4 and CD8 compartments. It was the secondary response that reached its peak faster, day 5 versus 15, but it was weaker. Repertoires sorted by FACS could include abundant clonotypes that are contaminants from the bulk population.

TCRdb itself ran the 5' RACE reads through MiXCR, one entry per CDR3 protein. The sample comprises 500,000 to 650,000 distinct CDR3 sequences, less than 20% of which are singletons, and roughly 17% rests with the top ten. CDR1 is SSHAT, CDR2 FNYEAQ, per germline (reference sequence). The CDR3 spans 17 residues. V lost 0 bases and J lost 0, with 11 bases in between. The chain links TRBV7-7 to TRBJ2-2; D remains ambiguous. The specimen comprised PBMCs, sampled 5 days after the first yellow fever vaccination. This clonotype originated in a man aged 18 to 29 who received the YFV17D yellow fever vaccine. CDR3: CASSLALRTANTGELFF. The CDR3 region has the DNA TGTGCCAGCAGCTTAGCGCTAAGGACGGCGAACACCGGGGAGCTGTTTTTT.